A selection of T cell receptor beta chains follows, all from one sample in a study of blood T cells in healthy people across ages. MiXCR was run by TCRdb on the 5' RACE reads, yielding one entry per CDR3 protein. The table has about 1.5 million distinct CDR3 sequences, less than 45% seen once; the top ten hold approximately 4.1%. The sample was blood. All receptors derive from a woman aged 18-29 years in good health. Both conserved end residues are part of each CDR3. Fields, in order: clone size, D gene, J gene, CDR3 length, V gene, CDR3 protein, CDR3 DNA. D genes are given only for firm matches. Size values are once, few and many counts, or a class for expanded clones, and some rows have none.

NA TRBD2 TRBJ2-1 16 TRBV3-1 CASSQYFSGVYNEQFF TGTGCCAGCAGCCAGTATTTTAGCGGGGTGTATAATGAGCAGTTCTTC
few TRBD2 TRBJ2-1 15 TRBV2 CASRNRRSGDNEQFF TGTGCCAGCAGAAACCGCCGGAGCGGGGACAATGAGCAGTTCTTC
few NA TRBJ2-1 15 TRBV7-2 CASSLAIRAYNEQFF TGTGCCAGCAGCTTAGCAATTAGGGCCTACAATGAGCAGTTCTTC
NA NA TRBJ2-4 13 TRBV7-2 CAGSARTQNIQYF TGTGCCGGCAGCGCCAGGACCCAAAACATTCAGTACTTC
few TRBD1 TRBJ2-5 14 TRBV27 CASSLRQGRETQYF TGTGCCAGCAGTTTGAGACAGGGTAGAGAGACCCAGTACTTC
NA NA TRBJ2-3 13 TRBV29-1 CSVFSPPTDTQYF TGCAGCGTTTTCTCTCCACCCACAGATACGCAGTATTTT
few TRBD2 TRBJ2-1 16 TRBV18 CASSPQRGGFYNEQFF TGTGCCAGCTCACCACAGCGCGGGGGATTCTACAATGAGCAGTTCTTC
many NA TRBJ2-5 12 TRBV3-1 CASSQEVETQYF TGTGCCAGCAGCCAAGAGGTGGAGACCCAGTACTTC
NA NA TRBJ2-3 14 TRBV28 CASALGGSPDTQYF TGTGCCAGCGCTCTGGGGGGTAGCCCAGATACGCAGTATTTT
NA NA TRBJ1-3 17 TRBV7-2 CASSVGSGILSGNTIYF TGTGCCAGCAGCGTGGGTTCAGGGATCCTCTCTGGAAACACCATATATTTT
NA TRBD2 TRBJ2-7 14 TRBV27 CASMVLAGYNEQYF TGTGCCAGCATGGTCCTAGCGGGGTACAATGAGCAGTACTTC
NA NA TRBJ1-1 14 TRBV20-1 CSARDRRGGCGAFF TGCAGTGCTAGAGATCGCAGGGGAGGGTGCGGAGCTTTCTTT
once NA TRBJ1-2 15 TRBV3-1 CASSRGPEAPYGYTF TGTGCCAGCAGCCGTGGACCGGAGGCACCCTATGGCTACACCTTC
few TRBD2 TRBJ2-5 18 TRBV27 CASSPRTSGRVLQETQYF TGTGCCAGCAGTCCGAGGACTAGCGGGAGGGTTCTCCAAGAGACCCAGTACTTC
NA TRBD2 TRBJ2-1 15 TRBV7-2 CASSSPTGGYNEQFF TGTGCCAGCAGCTCCCCGACGGGGGGGTACAATGAGCAGTTCTTC
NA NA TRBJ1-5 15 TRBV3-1 CASSHSGGIDQPQHF TGTGCCAGCAGCCACTCCGGAGGGATTGATCAGCCCCAGCATTTT
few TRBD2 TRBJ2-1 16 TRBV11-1 CASSLGSVGTSGSLFF TGTGCCAGCAGCTTAGGAAGTGTCGGGACTAGCGGAAGTCTGTTCTTC
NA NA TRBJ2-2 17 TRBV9 CASSVVRGAPYTGELFF TGTGCCAGCAGCGTAGTTCGGGGGGCTCCGTACACCGGGGAGCTGTTTTTT
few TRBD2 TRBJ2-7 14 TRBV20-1 CSASGTSGEYEQYF TGCAGTGCTAGTGGGACTAGCGGGGAGTACGAGCAGTACTTC
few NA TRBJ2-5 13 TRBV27 CASSLSIGETQYF TGTGCCAGCAGTTTATCGATTGGAGAGACCCAGTACTTC
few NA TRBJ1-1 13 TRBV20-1 CSAKKQGPTEAFF TGCAGTGCCAAGAAACAGGGCCCCACTGAAGCTTTCTTT
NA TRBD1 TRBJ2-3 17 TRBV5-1 CASSTLTGALGTDTQYF TGCGCCAGCAGCACCTTGACAGGGGCCTTAGGTACAGATACGCAGTATTTT
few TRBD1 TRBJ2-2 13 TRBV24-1 CATTTGHTGELFF TGTGCCACGACGACAGGGCATACCGGGGAGCTGTTTTTT
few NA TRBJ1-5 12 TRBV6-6 CATGTANQPQHF TGTGCCACTGGGACGGCAAATCAGCCCCAGCATTTT
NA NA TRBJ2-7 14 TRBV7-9 CASSPGTSVREQYF TGTGCCAGCAGCCCCGGGACTTCTGTACGGGAGCAGTACTTC
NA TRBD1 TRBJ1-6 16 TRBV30 CASSYRGSTYNSPLHF TGTGCCTCATCGTACAGGGGAAGCACCTATAATTCACCCCTCCACTTT
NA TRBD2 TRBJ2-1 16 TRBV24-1 CATSPEAGVSYNEQFF TGTGCCACCAGCCCTGAGGCGGGAGTCTCCTACAATGAGCAGTTCTTC
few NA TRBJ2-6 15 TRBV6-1 CASDGGGSGANVLTF TGTGCCAGCGACGGGGGAGGCTCTGGGGCCAACGTCCTGACTTTC
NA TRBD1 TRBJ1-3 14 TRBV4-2 CASSLTGAGNTIYF TGTGCCAGCAGCCTCACAGGGGCTGGAAACACCATATATTTT
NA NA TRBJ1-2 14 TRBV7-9 CASSLGGTFYGYTF TGTGCCAGCAGCTTAGGGGGTACTTTCTATGGCTACACCTTC
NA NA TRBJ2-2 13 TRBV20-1 CSARDWGTGELFF TGCAGTGCTAGAGATTGGGGCACCGGGGAGCTGTTTTTT
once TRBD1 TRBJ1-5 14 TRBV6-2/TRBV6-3 CASSGTGGLQPQHF TGTGCCAGCAGTGGGACAGGGGGCCTTCAGCCCCAGCATTTT
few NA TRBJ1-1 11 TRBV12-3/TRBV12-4 CASLTYTEAFF TGTGCCAGCCTGACCTACACTGAAGCTTTCTTT
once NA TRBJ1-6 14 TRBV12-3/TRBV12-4 CASSPGEVGSPLHF TGTGCCAGCAGTCCGGGGGAGGTCGGGTCACCCCTCCACTTT
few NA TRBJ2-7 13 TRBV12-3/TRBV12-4 CASTFGTISEQYF TGTGCCAGCACCTTCGGGACAATCTCCGAGCAGTACTTC
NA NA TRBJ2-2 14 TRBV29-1 CSVWGSSRTGELFF TGCAGCGTTTGGGGGAGTTCGAGAACCGGGGAGCTGTTTTTT
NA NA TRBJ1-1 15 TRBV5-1 CASSLADLPNTEAFF TGCGCCAGCAGCTTGGCCGACCTGCCGAACACTGAAGCTTTCTTT
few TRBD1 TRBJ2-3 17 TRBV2 CASSETGTGFNTDTQYF TGTGCCAGCAGTGAAACCGGGACAGGGTTTAACACAGATACGCAGTATTTT
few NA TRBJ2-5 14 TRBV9 CASSVGGGQETQYF TGTGCCAGCAGCGTAGGTGGCGGTCAAGAGACCCAGTACTTC
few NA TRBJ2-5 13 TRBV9 CASSVEGWETQYF TGTGCCAGCAGCGTAGAGGGGTGGGAGACCCAGTACTTC
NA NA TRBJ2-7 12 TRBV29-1 CSVVDSSYEQYF TGCAGCGTTGTGGACAGCTCCTACGAGCAGTACTTC
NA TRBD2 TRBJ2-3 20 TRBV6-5 CASSYGMTSGGDKHRDTQYF TGTGCCAGCAGTTACGGTATGACTAGCGGGGGCGACAAGCACAGAGATACGCAGTATTTT
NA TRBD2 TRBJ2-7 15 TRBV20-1 CSARSASGSSYEQYF TGCAGTGCAAGGAGCGCTAGCGGGAGTAGCTACGAGCAGTACTTC
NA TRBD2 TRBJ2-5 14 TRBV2 CASKLGGGYETQYF TGTGCCAGCAAGCTAGGCGGGGGGTATGAGACCCAGTACTTC
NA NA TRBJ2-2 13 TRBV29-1 CSVRLLNTGELFF TGCAGCGTTCGGTTATTGAACACCGGGGAGCTGTTTTTT
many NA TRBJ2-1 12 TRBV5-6 CASSLAGAEQFF TGTGCCAGCAGCTTGGCGGGGGCTGAGCAGTTCTTC
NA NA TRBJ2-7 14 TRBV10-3 CATRETASVYEQYF TGTGCCACCAGGGAGACAGCGTCAGTCTACGAGCAGTACTTC
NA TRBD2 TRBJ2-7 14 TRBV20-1 CSARVSGSLYEQYF TGCAGTGCGAGGGTTAGCGGGAGCCTCTACGAGCAGTACTTC
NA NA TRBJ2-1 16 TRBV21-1 CASSKGKGLVPNEQFF TGTGCCAGCAGCAAAGGGAAGGGCCTGGTCCCGAATGAGCAGTTCTTC